Each of the 26 T cell receptor beta chains below was sequenced from the same sample in a study of immune cell composition in non-small cell lung cancer. Normal lung was sampled as far from the tumour as possible, at least 3 cm. Sequenced by immunoSEQ multiplex PCR; TCRdb stores in-frame clones only, minus some. The sample carries about 4,800 clones, roughly 90% recorded once. The specimen was non-adjacent lung tissue. The receptors were gathered from a human donor with non-small cell lung cancer. Some clones in this sample may be carry-over from other donors' samples.

The genes are TRBV5-1 and TRBJ2-2; perhaps TRBD2 as D (6 bases). Germline V CDR1 and CDR2: SGHRS, YFSETQ. This CDR3 is 19 amino acids long. Trimming removed 0 bases from V and 3 bases from J, with 21 bases in between. The CDR3 sequence is CASSLGSAGIISDTGELFF. The CDR3 coding sequence is TGCGCCAGCAGCTTGGGATCGGCGGGGATAATTTCGGACACCGGGGAGCTGTTTTTT.

The chain links TRBV7-3 to TRBJ2-5, with TRBD2 matching over 9 bases. In germline, CDR1 is SGHTA, CDR2 FQGTGA. Unmatched junction bases numbered 8, after V lost 5 bases and J lost 4 bases. The CDR3 extends over 15 amino acids. The CDR3 is CASSQGAGGPETQYF. The DNA of the CDR3 is TGTGCCAGCAGCCAAGGAGCGGGAGGACCAGAGACCCAGTACTTC.

This clone was counted a single time. The V and J genes are TRBV7-2 and TRBJ1-2; the D gene is possibly TRBD1 (5 bases). The CDR3 covers 14 residues. V lost 1 base to trimming and J lost 2 bases, with 8 bases between them. Germline V gene sequence: CDR1 SGHTA, CDR2 FQGNSA. The CDR3 is CASSLEAGNYGYTF. CDR3 nucleotide sequence: TGTGCCAGCAGCTTAGAGGCAGGGAACTATGGCTACACCTTC.

The V call is TRBV5-1, the J call TRBJ2-3; 9 positions match TRBD2. The germline V gene has CDR1 SGHRS and CDR2 YFSETQ. The CDR3 has 14 amino acids. The ends lost 3 bases at V and 4 bases at J; junction bases unmatched: 3. The CDR3 loop reads CASSWSGGSDTQYF. CDR3 nucleotides: TGCGCCAGCAGCTGGAGCGGGGGGTCAGATACGCAGTATTTT.

V and J are TRBV2 and TRBJ2-7; 9 positions match TRBD2. V lost 2 bases to trimming and J lost 4 bases; unmatched junction nucleotides: 6. The CDR3 totals 15 residues. Germline V gene sequence: CDR1 SNHLY, CDR2 FYNNEI. This CDR3 is CASSESGGSGYEQYF. The DNA for the CDR3 is TGTGCCAGCAGTGAAAGCGGGGGGAGCGGGTACGAGCAGTACTTC.

The chain couples TRBV18 to TRBJ2-5; 9 bases align to TRBD2. The CDR3 consists of 15 residues. The V and J ends lost 4 bases and 4 bases, in that order; junction bases with no gene match: 7. Germline-derived CDR1 and CDR2 are KGHSH and LQKENI. The chain's CDR3 is CASSQVAGAGETQYF. The CDR3 coding sequence is TGTGCCAGCTCACAGGTAGCGGGGGCAGGAGAGACCCAGTACTTC. Filled out from reference TRBV18 and TRBJ2-5, the complete variable domain reads NAGVMQNPRHLVRRRGQEARLRCSPMKGHSHVYWYRQLPEEGLKFMVYLQKENIIDESGMPKERFSAEFPKEGPSILRIQQVVRGDSAAYFCASSQVAGAGETQYFGPGTRLLVL.

This clone was recorded only once. The V gene is TRBV30, the J gene TRBJ2-7; perhaps TRBD1 as D (6 bases). Germline loops: CDR1 GTSNPN, CDR2 SVGIG (reference sequence). The CDR3 has 14 amino acids. Trimming cost V 2 bases and J 4 bases, with 15 bases left between them. CDR3 sequence (DNA): TGTGCCTGGAGTAGGACAGTATCGTCATACGAGCAGTACTTC. Translated: CAWSRTVSSYEQYF.

This chain joins TRBV5-4 and TRBJ2-7, with D possibly TRBD2 on 5 matching bases. Trimming cost V 4 bases and J 6 bases, with 20 bases left between them. The CDR3 is 15 amino acids. Looked up from germline, CDR1 is SGHNT and CDR2 is YYREEE (reference sequence). The CDR3 spells CASSHIASPKGEQYF. In DNA form, the CDR3 reads TGTGCCAGCAGCCATATAGCGTCGCCCAAGGGCGAGCAGTACTTC.

This chain uses TRBV30 with TRBJ2-2; 8 bases match TRBD2. Trimming took 1 base from V and 7 from J; bases not matched to a gene: 11. This CDR3 has 16 amino acids. Germline V gene data show CDR1 as GTSNPN and CDR2 as SVGIG (reference sequence). CDR3 coding DNA: TGTGCCTGGAGTGCGGGGGAAGGCAGCGGGGGCGGGGAGCTGTTTTTT. This encodes CAWSAGEGSGGGELFF.

The V call is TRBV28, the J call TRBJ1-1, with unresolved D. CDR3 length equals 15 residues. The V gene lost 1 base and the J gene lost 3 bases, with 12 bases spanning the gap. The germline V gene encodes CDR1 MDHEN and CDR2 SYDVKM. CDR3 DNA sequence: TGTGCCAGCAGTTTATTTATCCCTACGGACACTGAAGCTTTCTTT. Protein: CASSLFIPTDTEAFF.

The gene calls are TRBV2 and TRBJ1-1, with D possibly matching TRBD1 (6 bases). Germline V lookup: CDR1 SNHLY, CDR2 FYNNEI. This CDR3 is built from 13 residues. Between the trimmed V and J ends, which lost 3 bases and 4 bases, there was a span of 9 bases. Here the CDR3 reads CASSESTGTEAFF. In DNA form, the CDR3 reads TGTGCCAGCAGTGAGTCGACAGGCACTGAAGCTTTCTTT.

The chain couples TRBV28 to TRBJ1-2; maybe TRBD1 (5 bases). Looked up from germline, CDR1 is MDHEN and CDR2 is SYDVKM. Trimming stripped 6 bases from V and 7 bases from J, with 15 bases between. This CDR3 spans 13 amino acids. CDR3 region: CASSGGLGSGYTF. CDR3 nucleotides: TGTGCCAGCAGCGGGGGACTAGGTAGTGGCTACACCTTC.

The chain recombines TRBV20-1 with TRBJ1-2, with D maybe TRBD1 (5 bases). The V end was cut by 8 bases, the J end by 8 bases, with 15 bases between. Germline values: CDR1 DFQATT, CDR2 SNEGSKA (reference sequence). The CDR3 totals 11 residues. The CDR3 here is CSSSGSIGYTF. CDR3 in DNA: TGCAGTTCTTCAGGGTCTATCGGCTACACCTTC.

The V gene is TRBV28, the J gene TRBJ2-3; a weak D match, TRBD2 (6 bases). The CDR3 is made up of 14 amino acids. Trimming shortened V by 8 bases and J by 2 bases, and 14 bases separated the two germline ends. Looked up from germline, CDR1 is MDHEN and CDR2 is SYDVKM. The CDR3 loop is CASQLALATDTQYF. The CDR3 DNA follows: TGTGCCAGCCAGCTAGCGTTAGCCACAGATACGCAGTATTTT.

This chain uses TRBV6-6 with TRBJ1-1; TRBD1 matches 8 bases. The CDR3 runs to 11 residues. Germline V lookup: CDR1 MNHNY, CDR2 SVGAGI (reference sequence). The ends lost 6 bases at V and 8 bases at J; junction bases unmatched: 2. The CDR3: CASSGQGEAFF. CDR3 DNA sequence: TGTGCCAGCAGCGGACAGGGAGAAGCTTTCTTT.

The genes are TRBV7-2 and TRBJ2-5; no firm D call. In germline, CDR1 is SGHTA, CDR2 FQGNSA. V lost 5 bases and J lost 3, with 10 bases in between. The CDR3 sequence is 13 residues long. The CDR3 DNA is TGTGCCAGCAGCAGAACTTACGAAGAGACCCAGTACTTC. Its translation: CASSRTYEETQYF. The full variable domain, rest sourced from reference TRBV7-2 and TRBJ2-5, is GAGVSQSPSNKVTEKGKDVELRCDPISGHTALYWYRQSLGQGLEFLIYFQGNSAPDKSGLPSDRFSAERTGGSVSTLTIQRTQQEDSAVYLCASSRTYEETQYFGPGTRLLVL.

The V gene is TRBV6-1, the J gene TRBJ2-7, with D unresolved. Germline-derived CDR1 and CDR2 are MNHNS and SASEGT. CDR3 length equals 14 residues. Between the trimmed V and J ends, which lost 1 base and 6 bases, there was a span of 13 bases. DNA of the CDR3: TGTGCCAGCAGTGAAGGGGCAGGCCTCTCCGAGCAGTACTTC. Amino acid sequence: CASSEGAGLSEQYF.

The J gene is TRBJ2-5, the V gene TRBV18; D gene unclear. Trimming stripped 3 bases from V and 0 bases from J, with 5 bases between. Germline V gene sequence: CDR1 KGHSH, CDR2 LQKENI. CDR3 size: 13 residues. DNA of the CDR3: TGTGCCAGCTCACCCGTGTACCAAGAGACCCAGTACTTC. Its translation is CASSPVYQETQYF. Full variable domain (outside the CDR3, taken from reference TRBV18 and TRBJ2-5): NAGVMQNPRHLVRRRGQEARLRCSPMKGHSHVYWYRQLPEEGLKFMVYLQKENIIDESGMPKERFSAEFPKEGPSILRIQQVVRGDSAAYFCASSPVYQETQYFGPGTRLLVL.

This chain links TRBV10-3 with TRBJ2-2; 8 bases fit TRBD1. V was clipped by 5 bases and J by 3 bases; unmatched bases: 5. The CDR3 has 15 residues. Germline CDR1 reads ENHRY; CDR2 reads SYGVKD. In DNA, the CDR3 is TGTGCCATCAGTAGACAGGGGACTCACACCGGGGAGCTGTTTTTT. It encodes CAISRQGTHTGELFF.

The chain uses TRBV4-3 and TRBJ2-7; 8 positions match TRBD2. CDR1 is LGHNA, CDR2 YSLEER, per germline. V lost 0 bases and J lost 3; bases outside the gene matches: 4. The CDR3 is 15 amino acids. The CDR3 coding sequence is TGCGCCAGCAGCCAAGAAGCGGGAGCTAACTACGAGCAGTACTTC. Amino acids: CASSQEAGANYEQYF.

The V and J genes are TRBV7-9 and TRBJ1-2, with a weak D call TRBD1 (5 bases). The CDR3 consists of 14 residues. Trimming cost V 5 bases and J 4 bases, with 14 bases left between them. Per germline, CDR1 SEHNR and CDR2 FQNEAQ (reference sequence). The CDR3 nucleotides are TGTGCCAGCAGCCAAACCGAGACAGCCTATGGCTACACCTTC. Translated: CASSQTETAYGYTF.

There are a few counts of this clone. The chain employs TRBV27 and TRBJ2-6, with a possible D match to TRBD1 (5 bases). Between the trimmed V and J ends, which lost 11 bases and 0 bases, there was a span of 14 bases. Germline CDR1 MNHEY, CDR2 SMNVEV (reference sequence). This CDR3 contains 15 residues. CDR3 in amino acids: CAVQENRSGANVLTF. The CDR3 bases are TGTGCCGTACAGGAGAACCGCTCTGGGGCCAACGTCCTGACTTTC.

The chain employs TRBV19 and TRBJ2-7; 7 nucleotides match TRBD1. Germline CDR1 LNHDA, CDR2 SQIVND (reference sequence). The junction had 7 bases not matched to a gene; V was cut back by 5 bases and J by 6 bases. The CDR3 is made up of 13 amino acids. The CDR3 nucleotides read TGTGCCAGTAGTCCTTCGACAGGGACCGAGCAGTACTTC. Protein: CASSPSTGTEQYF.

In DNA, the CDR3 is TGCGCCAGCAGCTTGCTTGCGGGGAACGAGCAGTACTTC. Its translation is CASSLLAGNEQYF. The chain links TRBV5-1 to TRBJ2-7; D may be TRBD2 (6 bases). The CDR3 runs to 13 residues. V lost 1 base and J 5 bases, leaving 10 bases between the germline ends. Germline CDR1 SGHRS, CDR2 YFSETQ.

This clone was recorded a few times. The rearrangement uses TRBV5-4 and TRBJ2-3; 10 positions match TRBD1. CDR3 length: 15 amino acids. CDR1 and CDR2 from the germline V gene are SGHNT and YYREEE (reference sequence). With 0 bases clipped from V and 5 bases from J, the junction kept 3 bases outside the gene matches. CDR3 amino acids: CASSLGQGAGDTQYF. The CDR3 nucleotides are TGTGCCAGCAGCTTGGGACAGGGGGCGGGAGATACGCAGTATTTT.

The chain couples TRBV7-9 to TRBJ2-5, with 8 positions matching TRBD2. The CDR3 consists of 16 residues. J gave up 5 bases and V 5 bases, and 13 bases lay outside the gene matches. CDR1 and CDR2 (germline): SEHNR, FQNEAQ (reference sequence). The CDR3 DNA is TGTGCCAGCAGCAGAAATCGGGGGGGGCCTAGCGAGACCCAGTACTTC. It encodes CASSRNRGGPSETQYF.